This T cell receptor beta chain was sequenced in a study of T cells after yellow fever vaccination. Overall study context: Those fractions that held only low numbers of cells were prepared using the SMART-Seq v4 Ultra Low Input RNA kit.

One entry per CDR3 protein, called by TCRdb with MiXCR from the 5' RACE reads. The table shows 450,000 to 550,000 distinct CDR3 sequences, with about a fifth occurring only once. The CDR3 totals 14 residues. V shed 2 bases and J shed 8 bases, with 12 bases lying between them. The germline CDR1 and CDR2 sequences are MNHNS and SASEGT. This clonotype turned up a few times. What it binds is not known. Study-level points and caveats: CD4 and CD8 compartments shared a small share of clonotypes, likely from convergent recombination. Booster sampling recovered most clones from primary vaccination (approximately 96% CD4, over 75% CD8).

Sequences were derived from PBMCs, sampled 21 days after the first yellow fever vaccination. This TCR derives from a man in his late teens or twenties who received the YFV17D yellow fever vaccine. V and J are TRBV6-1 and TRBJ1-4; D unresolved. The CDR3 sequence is CASSEFGGLEKLFF. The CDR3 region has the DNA TGTGCCAGCAGTGAATTCGGCGGATTGGAAAAACTGTTTTTT.